The 17 T cell receptor beta chains listed next were all sequenced from one sample in a study of cytomegalovirus exposure and HLA in healthy donors. Researchers ran the PCR with 60 Vbeta and 13 Jbeta primers. The table came from immunoSEQ multiplex PCR; TCRdb's copy has only in-frame clones and leaves some out. In the table there are about 150,000 clones, 70% to 80% of which are singletons. The sequencing sample was made of PBMCs. The receptors shown here come from a male donor in good health and CMV-seronegative.

The chain has TRBV6-5 and TRBJ2-7; the D gene is possibly TRBD2 (6 bases). V lost 9 bases to trimming and J lost 2 bases, with 8 bases between them. Germline V gene data show CDR1 as MNHEY and CDR2 as SVGAGI. The CDR3 spans 11 residues. CDR3 coding DNA: TGTGCCAGTAGCGGTACCTACGAGCAGTACTTC. The encoded protein is CASSGTYEQYF.

The chain employs TRBV7-2 and TRBJ2-1; TRBD1 might be the D (5 bases). This CDR3 spans 11 amino acids. Trimming left V 1 base short and J 10 bases short, with 5 bases between. The germline V gene has CDR1 SGHTA and CDR2 FQGNSA. The CDR3, as DNA: TGTGCCAGCAGCTTAGGACAGGAGCAGTTCTTC. Translated, it gives CASSLGQEQFF.

V is TRBV11-2 and J is TRBJ2-2; no reliable D call. This CDR3 region has 15 residues. V gave up 0 bases and J gave up 5 bases, with 10 bases separating them. Germline V lookup: CDR1 SGHAT, CDR2 FQNNGV. Here the CDR3 reads CASSLERLRTGELFF. The DNA for the CDR3 is TGTGCCAGCAGCTTAGAAAGACTCCGGACCGGGGAGCTGTTTTTT.

Worth noting for this clone: Germline is not matched at one junction end, which may reflect a read error. The J gene is TRBJ1-2, the V gene TRBV6-1, with 8 bases lining up with TRBD1. The CDR3 covers 16 residues. CDR1 and CDR2 (germline): MNHNS, SASEGT. CDR3 sequence (DNA): TGTTCCAGCAGTGCCCTGACAGGGGACGTTAGCTATGGCTACACCTTC. It encodes CSSSALTGDVSYGYTF.

This chain links TRBV5-1 with TRBJ2-1; 10 bases are shared with TRBD2. Germline V lookup: CDR1 SGHRS, CDR2 YFSETQ. The CDR3 extends over 17 amino acids. V lost 0 bases and J lost 6; bases outside the gene matches: 9. CDR3 bases: TGCGCCAGCAGCTTGGCCCAGGGACTAGCGTTTGGCAATGAGCAGTTCTTC. Encoded protein: CASSLAQGLAFGNEQFF.

The CDR3 loop reads CASSSIAGGDTQYF. The CDR3 bases are TGTGCCAGCAGTTCTATAGCGGGAGGAGATACGCAGTATTTT. This chain connects TRBV28 to TRBJ2-3, with 10 bases identical to TRBD2. The CDR3 length is 14 residues. Germline CDR1 is MDHEN and CDR2 is SYDVKM. V was pared by 4 bases and J by 5 bases, with 3 bases of the junction left unmatched.

This clone was counted between two and nine times. The CDR3 DNA sequence: TGTGCCAGCAGCGTAGCCGCCGAAGGGGTGGGCAATGAGCAGTTCTTC. Translating gives CASSVAAEGVGNEQFF. The chain is built from TRBV9 and TRBJ2-1; tentatively, D is TRBD1 (5 bases). The CDR3 loop spans 16 amino acids. Germline CDR1 SGDLS, CDR2 YYNGEE. Deletions cut 0 bases from V and 6 bases from J, with 16 bases between.

As for this clone: The same CDR3 can be traced to other DNA sequences in this sample. J is TRBJ2-7 and V is TRBV27; TRBD2 matches 9 bases. Trimming at V came to 6 bases and at J to 2 bases, leaving 2 bases not matched to a gene. Germline V gene lookup returns CDR1 MNHEY and CDR2 SMNVEV (reference sequence). The CDR3 has 13 amino acids. The CDR3 protein is CASSLAGAYEQYF. DNA of the CDR3: TGTGCCAGCAGCTTAGCGGGAGCCTACGAGCAGTACTTC.

The CDR3 sequence: CASSLQGAANTEAFF. The CDR3 nucleotides are TGCGCCAGCAGCTTACAGGGGGCGGCGAACACTGAAGCTTTCTTT. The chain uses TRBV5-1 and TRBJ1-1; 9 bases line up with TRBD1. The CDR3 loop spans 15 amino acids. V lost 2 bases to trimming and J lost 1 base; unmatched junction nucleotides: 3. Germline V lookup: CDR1 SGHRS, CDR2 YFSETQ.

The chain joins TRBV4-2 to TRBJ1-1; D is possibly TRBD1 (5 bases). The CDR3 runs to 15 residues. Germline V gene sequence: CDR1 LGHNA, CDR2 YNFKEQ. Trimming left V 2 bases short and J 4 bases short, with 14 bases between. The DNA of the CDR3 is TGTGCCAGCAGCCAAAAGGAGGGGTCGGGCACTGAAGCTTTCTTT. Residues: CASSQKEGSGTEAFF.

The chain combines TRBV6-1 with TRBJ2-6; 7 bases fit TRBD1. This CDR3 is 18 amino acids long. Germline loops: CDR1 MNHNS, CDR2 SASEGT. With 2 bases clipped from V and 0 bases from J, the junction kept 7 bases outside the gene matches. The CDR3 coding sequence is TGTGCCAGCAGTGAAAAGACGACAGGGAGCTCTGGGGCCAACGTCCTGACTTTC. This codes for CASSEKTTGSSGANVLTF.

This chain joins TRBV9 and TRBJ2-1, with TRBD2 identical over 11 bases. The CDR3 extends over 15 amino acids. Trimming at V came to 5 bases and at J to 3 bases, leaving 4 bases not matched to a gene. Germline CDR1 is SGDLS and CDR2 is YYNGEE. The CDR3 region is CASRPGLADYNEQFF. The CDR3 coding sequence is TGTGCCAGCAGACCGGGACTAGCGGACTACAATGAGCAGTTCTTC.

This chain uses TRBV29-1 with TRBJ1-1; D is undetermined. Looked up from germline, CDR1 is SQVTM and CDR2 is ANQGSEA. The CDR3 runs 10 residues. V was pared by 4 bases and J by 3 bases, with 3 bases between. The CDR3 is CSVADTEAFF. In nucleotides, the CDR3 is TGCAGCGTTGCAGACACTGAAGCTTTCTTT.

J is TRBJ1-4 and V is TRBV5-1; TRBD1 agrees at 12 bases. From germline, CDR1 is SGHRS and CDR2 YFSETQ. The ends lost 4 bases at V and 5 bases at J; junction bases unmatched: 3. The CDR3 contains 15 residues. CDR3 nucleotides: TGCGCCAGCAGCCCCGGGACAGGGGGCAATGAAAAACTGTTTTTT. Translation gives CASSPGTGGNEKLFF.

With respect to this clone: At one boundary the junction diverges from the germline segment, which might be a read error. This sequence joins TRBV5-8 and TRBJ1-3, with TRBD1 matching over 8 bases. CDR3 size: 16 residues. Germline loops: CDR1 SGHTS, CDR2 YDEGEE. CDR3: CASSTRTGRTGNTVYF. For the CDR3, the DNA is TGTGCCAGCAGCACCCGGACAGGGAGGACTGGAAACACCGTATATTTT.

V usage is TRBV7-2 and J usage is TRBJ1-1; D unclear. Trimming stripped 5 bases from V and 0 bases from J, with 7 bases between. The CDR3 length is 13 residues. Germline CDR1 is SGHTA and CDR2 is FQGNSA. The CDR3 region is CASSPQLNTEAFF. The CDR3, as DNA: TGTGCCAGCAGCCCTCAGTTGAACACTGAAGCTTTCTTT.

This chain uses TRBV7-2 with TRBJ2-2; possibly TRBD1 for D (5 bases). Trimming left V 10 bases short and J 0 bases short, with 12 bases between. Germline CDR1 reads SGHTA; CDR2 reads FQGNSA. The CDR3 is 14 amino acids. This CDR3 is CATQGAANTGELFF. The CDR3 region has the DNA TGTGCCACGCAGGGTGCAGCGAACACCGGGGAGCTGTTTTTT.